This TCR beta chain was retrieved from a study of T cell changes during pregnancy in multiple sclerosis. V lost 4 bases and J lost 1, with 10 bases in between. CDR1 and CDR2 from the germline V gene are MGHDK and SYGVNS. This CDR3 region has 14 residues. Profiling relied on immunoSEQ multiplex PCR, and the TCRdb table lists in-frame clones only, not all of them. This sample carries under 25,000 clones, over 75% of them seen once, and the ten largest clones take roughly 8%. The clonotype was recovered from a female donor with multiple sclerosis, enrolled in a pregnancy study. Sequenced here: CD8+ T cells from peripheral blood mononuclear cells, sampled after pregnancy. This chain joins TRBV25-1 and TRBJ1-1, with D maybe TRBD1 (5 bases). CDR3 amino acids: CASSVGGENTEAFF. The CDR3 DNA reads as TGTGCCAGCAGTGTGGGAGGGGAGAACACTGAAGCTTTCTTT.